A selection of T cell receptor beta chains follows, all from one sample in a study of T cell responses to AZD1222 COVID-19 vaccine. TCRdb's copy holds only in-frame clones and misses some; the assay was immunoSEQ multiplex PCR. This sample has 100,000 or so clones, with roughly 90% found just once. The sequences come from peripheral blood, collected 28 days after the second AZD1222 dose. Receptors were obtained from an adult who received the AZD1222 COVID-19 vaccine. Each CDR3 is given with its conserved first and last residue. Fields, in order: V gene, J gene, D gene, clone size, CDR3 protein, CDR3 DNA. A D gene is named only where the DNA matches it firmly. Expanded clones get a size class; other rows say once, few or many, or leave the size out.

v_call: TRBV5-5; j_call: TRBJ2-5; d_call: .; clone_size: .; cdr3_aa: CASSLGPIQETQYF; cdr3_nt: TGTGCCAGCAGCTTGGGACCAATCCAAGAGACCCAGTACTTC
v_call: TRBV6-6; j_call: TRBJ1-2; d_call: .; clone_size: .; cdr3_aa: CASTPREGYTF; cdr3_nt: TGTGCCAGCACCCCCAGGGAGGGCTACACCTTC
v_call: TRBV5-1; j_call: TRBJ1-4; d_call: .; clone_size: .; cdr3_aa: CASSLRTARNEKLFF; cdr3_nt: TGCGCCAGCAGCTTGAGGACAGCCCGTAATGAAAAACTGTTTTTT
v_call: TRBV11-2; j_call: TRBJ1-1; d_call: .; clone_size: .; cdr3_aa: CASSLVPSGQMNTEAFF; cdr3_nt: TGTGCCAGCAGCTTAGTACCATCAGGACAGATGAACACTGAAGCTTTCTTT
v_call: TRBV11-2; j_call: TRBJ1-1; d_call: .; clone_size: .; cdr3_aa: CASSRDRNTEAFF; cdr3_nt: TGTGCCAGCAGCCGAGACAGGAACACTGAAGCTTTCTTT
v_call: TRBV5-1; j_call: TRBJ1-5; d_call: .; clone_size: .; cdr3_aa: CASSLAGDDDQPQHF; cdr3_nt: TGCGCCAGCAGCTTGGCAGGGGACGACGATCAGCCCCAGCATTTT
v_call: TRBV5-5; j_call: TRBJ1-2; d_call: TRBD1; clone_size: .; cdr3_aa: CASSQGGWTGLYGYTF; cdr3_nt: TGTGCCAGCAGCCAGGGAGGCTGGACAGGCCTCTATGGCTACACCTTC
v_call: TRBV11-2; j_call: TRBJ1-2; d_call: TRBD1; clone_size: .; cdr3_aa: CASSHDRGWGYTF; cdr3_nt: TGTGCCAGCAGCCACGACAGGGGTTGGGGCTACACCTTC
v_call: TRBV6-1; j_call: TRBJ2-7; d_call: .; clone_size: few; cdr3_aa: CASSEFPSYEQYF; cdr3_nt: TGTGCCAGCAGTGAGTTTCCTTCCTACGAGCAGTACTTC
v_call: TRBV18; j_call: TRBJ2-1; d_call: .; clone_size: .; cdr3_aa: CASSPVAGAFLGEQFF; cdr3_nt: TGTGCCAGCTCACCGGTGGCGGGGGCCTTTTTAGGGGAGCAGTTCTTC
v_call: TRBV7-2; j_call: TRBJ1-2; d_call: .; clone_size: .; cdr3_aa: CASSPIGLGYTF; cdr3_nt: TGTGCCAGCAGCCCGATAGGGCTAGGCTACACCTTC
v_call: TRBV28; j_call: TRBJ1-1; d_call: .; clone_size: .; cdr3_aa: CASISGFGVSTEAFF; cdr3_nt: TGTGCCAGCATTTCGGGTTTCGGGGTGAGCACTGAAGCTTTCTTT
v_call: TRBV4-1; j_call: TRBJ1-2; d_call: .; clone_size: .; cdr3_aa: CASSQVRGPPSGYTF; cdr3_nt: TGCGCCAGCAGCCAAGTCCGGGGGCCTCCCTCTGGCTACACCTTC
v_call: TRBV3-1/TRBV3-2; j_call: TRBJ2-2; d_call: .; clone_size: .; cdr3_aa: CASSQVAGYTGELFF; cdr3_nt: TGTGCCAGCAGCCAAGTGGCAGGCTACACCGGGGAGCTGTTTTTT
v_call: TRBV7-6; j_call: TRBJ2-5; d_call: .; clone_size: .; cdr3_aa: CASSLARDKWETQYF; cdr3_nt: TGTGCCAGCAGCTTAGCACGGGACAAGTGGGAGACCCAGTACTTC
v_call: TRBV6-5; j_call: TRBJ1-5; d_call: .; clone_size: .; cdr3_aa: CASSLLGRGNQPQHF; cdr3_nt: TGTGCCAGCAGCCTCCTCGGGCGCGGCAATCAGCCCCAGCATTTT
v_call: TRBV20-1; j_call: TRBJ2-2; d_call: TRBD2; clone_size: .; cdr3_aa: CSASTAGGIYTGELFF; cdr3_nt: TGCAGTGCTAGTACTGCGGGGGGGATTTACACCGGGGAGCTGTTTTTT
v_call: TRBV24-1; j_call: TRBJ1-2; d_call: .; clone_size: .; cdr3_aa: CATSDEDGYTF; cdr3_nt: TGTGCCACCAGTGATGAGGATGGCTACACCTTC
v_call: TRBV29-1; j_call: TRBJ1-2; d_call: .; clone_size: .; cdr3_aa: CSVKWGYGYTF; cdr3_nt: TGCAGCGTGAAGTGGGGTTATGGCTACACCTTC
v_call: TRBV7-6; j_call: TRBJ2-5; d_call: .; clone_size: once; cdr3_aa: CASRHGETQYF; cdr3_nt: TGTGCCAGCAGACACGGGGAGACCCAGTACTTC
v_call: TRBV30; j_call: TRBJ1-1; d_call: .; clone_size: .; cdr3_aa: CAWRMVLPSTEAFF; cdr3_nt: TGTGCCTGGAGGATGGTGCTCCCCAGCACTGAAGCTTTCTTT
v_call: TRBV2; j_call: TRBJ1-1; d_call: .; clone_size: .; cdr3_aa: CARDTTNTEAFF; cdr3_nt: TGTGCCAGGGACACCACGAACACTGAAGCTTTCTTT
v_call: TRBV12-3/TRBV12-4; j_call: TRBJ2-2; d_call: .; clone_size: .; cdr3_aa: CASTTGAAGELFF; cdr3_nt: TGTGCCAGCACGACGGGGGCGGCCGGGGAGCTGTTTTTT
v_call: TRBV7-9; j_call: TRBJ2-5; d_call: .; clone_size: .; cdr3_aa: CASSLEPLQETQYF; cdr3_nt: TGTGCCAGCAGCTTAGAACCCCTCCAAGAGACCCAGTACTTC
v_call: TRBV19; j_call: TRBJ1-5; d_call: .; clone_size: .; cdr3_aa: CASSPPGRRNQPQHF; cdr3_nt: TGTGCCAGTAGTCCGCCGGGACGGAGAAATCAGCCCCAGCATTTT
v_call: TRBV6-5; j_call: TRBJ1-3; d_call: TRBD1; clone_size: .; cdr3_aa: CASWGQGRNTIYF; cdr3_nt: TGTGCCAGCTGGGGACAGGGCAGAAACACCATATATTTT
v_call: TRBV30; j_call: TRBJ1-2; d_call: .; clone_size: .; cdr3_aa: CAWTPPGGGGTNYGYTF; cdr3_nt: TGTGCCTGGACCCCTCCTGGGGGGGGAGGAACTAACTATGGCTACACCTTC
v_call: TRBV19; j_call: TRBJ2-3; d_call: TRBD2; clone_size: .; cdr3_aa: CASSIGGGSTDTQYF; cdr3_nt: TGTGCCAGTAGTATCGGGGGGGGCAGCACAGATACGCAGTATTTT
v_call: TRBV28; j_call: TRBJ1-2; d_call: .; clone_size: .; cdr3_aa: CASSTQVGNYGYTF; cdr3_nt: TGTGCCAGCAGTACCCAAGTCGGTAACTATGGCTACACCTTC
v_call: TRBV18; j_call: TRBJ2-2; d_call: .; clone_size: .; cdr3_aa: CASSQNRDTGELFF; cdr3_nt: TGTGCCAGCTCACAAAACAGGGACACCGGGGAGCTGTTTTTT
v_call: TRBV7-9; j_call: TRBJ2-2; d_call: .; clone_size: .; cdr3_aa: CASSPTRGELFF; cdr3_nt: TGTGCCAGCAGCCCAACGCGTGGGGAGCTGTTTTTT
v_call: TRBV2; j_call: TRBJ1-4; d_call: TRBD1; clone_size: .; cdr3_aa: CASGGVRGRGDEKLFF; cdr3_nt: TGTGCCAGCGGTGGTGTCAGGGGGCGAGGAGATGAAAAACTGTTTTTT
v_call: TRBV28; j_call: TRBJ2-4; d_call: .; clone_size: .; cdr3_aa: CASSLFVGAELAKNIQYF; cdr3_nt: TGTGCCAGCAGTTTATTCGTAGGGGCAGAACTAGCCAAAAACATTCAGTACTTC
v_call: TRBV2; j_call: TRBJ2-5; d_call: TRBD2; clone_size: .; cdr3_aa: CASSEARGGKETQYF; cdr3_nt: TGTGCCAGCAGTGAAGCGCGCGGGGGGAAAGAGACCCAGTACTTC
v_call: TRBV6-1; j_call: TRBJ1-1; d_call: TRBD1; clone_size: .; cdr3_aa: CASSEGQGRDTEAFF; cdr3_nt: TGTGCCAGCAGTGAGGGACAGGGGAGGGACACTGAAGCTTTCTTT
v_call: TRBV7-3; j_call: TRBJ1-1; d_call: .; clone_size: .; cdr3_aa: CASSLIPGLSFTEAFF; cdr3_nt: TGTGCCAGCAGCTTAATTCCGGGTCTGTCTTTCACTGAAGCTTTCTTT
v_call: TRBV6-5; j_call: TRBJ2-7; d_call: .; clone_size: .; cdr3_aa: CASRRTGEQYF; cdr3_nt: TGTGCCAGCAGACGGACGGGAGAGCAGTACTTC
v_call: TRBV5-1; j_call: TRBJ1-2; d_call: .; clone_size: .; cdr3_aa: CASSWRGDGYTF; cdr3_nt: TGCGCCAGCAGCTGGCGTGGCGATGGCTACACCTTC
v_call: TRBV3-1/TRBV3-2; j_call: TRBJ2-4; d_call: .; clone_size: .; cdr3_aa: CASSPGHFNIQYF; cdr3_nt: TGTGCCAGCAGCCCGGGACACTTTAACATTCAGTACTTC
v_call: TRBV7-8; j_call: TRBJ2-3; d_call: .; clone_size: .; cdr3_aa: CASSLKATPDTQYF; cdr3_nt: TGTGCCAGCAGCTTAAAAGCCACACCAGATACGCAGTATTTT
v_call: TRBV20-1; j_call: TRBJ1-6; d_call: TRBD1; clone_size: .; cdr3_aa: CSASGQGVNSPLHF; cdr3_nt: TGCAGTGCTAGTGGACAGGGGGTTAATTCACCCCTCCACTTT
v_call: TRBV30; j_call: TRBJ1-2; d_call: .; clone_size: .; cdr3_aa: CAWTGNYGYTF; cdr3_nt: TGTGCCTGGACAGGGAACTATGGCTACACCTTC
v_call: TRBV6-5; j_call: TRBJ1-3; d_call: .; clone_size: .; cdr3_aa: CASLSSGNTIYF; cdr3_nt: TGTGCCAGCCTAAGCTCTGGAAACACCATATATTTT
v_call: TRBV7-7; j_call: TRBJ1-1; d_call: TRBD1; clone_size: .; cdr3_aa: CASSIQTGIKDTEAFF; cdr3_nt: TGTGCCAGCAGCATCCAGACAGGGATTAAGGACACTGAAGCTTTCTTT
v_call: TRBV9; j_call: TRBJ2-2; d_call: .; clone_size: .; cdr3_aa: CASSVEGHTGELFF; cdr3_nt: TGTGCCAGCAGCGTAGAGGGACATACCGGGGAGCTGTTTTTT
v_call: TRBV4-1; j_call: TRBJ2-2; d_call: .; clone_size: .; cdr3_aa: CASSPSRVGGELFF; cdr3_nt: TGCGCCAGCAGCCCAAGCCGGGTTGGCGGGGAGCTGTTTTTT
v_call: TRBV14; j_call: TRBJ1-2; d_call: .; clone_size: .; cdr3_aa: CASSQVGGLDYGYTF; cdr3_nt: TGTGCCAGCAGCCAAGTAGGGGGGCTCGACTATGGCTACACCTTC
v_call: TRBV6-6; j_call: TRBJ1-1; d_call: .; clone_size: .; cdr3_aa: CASNTLGPNTEAFF; cdr3_nt: TGTGCCAGCAATACCTTGGGGCCGAACACTGAAGCTTTCTTT
v_call: TRBV28; j_call: TRBJ1-4; d_call: TRBD1; clone_size: .; cdr3_aa: CASSPTGVNEKLFF; cdr3_nt: TGTGCCAGCAGTCCTACAGGGGTCAATGAAAAACTGTTTTTT
v_call: TRBV7-9; j_call: TRBJ1-6; d_call: .; clone_size: once; cdr3_aa: CASSGGQDNSPLHF; cdr3_nt: TGTGCCAGCAGCGGAGGACAAGATAATTCACCCCTCCACTTT
v_call: TRBV6-5; j_call: TRBJ1-2; d_call: .; clone_size: .; cdr3_aa: CASSYLSTVTYHGYTF; cdr3_nt: TGTGCCAGCAGTTACTTATCGACTGTAACTTATCATGGCTACACCTTC
v_call: TRBV11-3; j_call: TRBJ2-1; d_call: .; clone_size: .; cdr3_aa: CASSPRLASSYNEQFF; cdr3_nt: TGTGCCAGCAGCCCGAGACTGGCGAGCTCCTACAATGAGCAGTTCTTC
v_call: TRBV10-3; j_call: TRBJ2-3; d_call: .; clone_size: few; cdr3_aa: CAIRDTGSTDTQYF; cdr3_nt: TGTGCCATCAGGGACACAGGGAGCACAGATACGCAGTATTTT
v_call: TRBV5-5; j_call: TRBJ2-1; d_call: TRBD1; clone_size: .; cdr3_aa: CASSPWTGESYNEQFF; cdr3_nt: TGTGCCAGCAGCCCATGGACAGGGGAGTCCTACAATGAGCAGTTCTTC
v_call: TRBV29-1; j_call: TRBJ1-5; d_call: TRBD1; clone_size: .; cdr3_aa: CSVIYRGAQPQHF; cdr3_nt: TGCAGCGTTATTTACAGGGGAGCCCAGCCCCAGCATTTT
v_call: TRBV19; j_call: TRBJ2-6; d_call: .; clone_size: .; cdr3_aa: CASAAGRGANVLTF; cdr3_nt: TGTGCCAGCGCAGCAGGCCGTGGGGCCAACGTCCTGACTTTC
v_call: TRBV5-1; j_call: TRBJ2-3; d_call: TRBD2; clone_size: .; cdr3_aa: CASSPSGAGTDTQYF; cdr3_nt: TGCGCCAGCAGCCCCAGCGGGGCCGGCACAGATACGCAGTATTTT
v_call: TRBV11-3; j_call: TRBJ2-2; d_call: .; clone_size: .; cdr3_aa: CASSLNHGELFF; cdr3_nt: TGTGCCAGCAGCTTAAACCACGGGGAGCTGTTTTTT